The rows below give T cell receptor beta chains drawn from one sample of a study of T cell repertoires in cytomegalovirus infection. TCRdb redid the calling of the reads with MiXCR, one entry per CDR3 protein. The data show approximately 260,000 distinct CDR3 sequences, around 20% seen once. Their antigens are not known. The sample here was cultured PBMCs, taken from culture after CMV antigen stimulation. All receptors come from a human donor in good health (CMV status not recorded). Some clones in this sample may be carry-over from other donors' samples. Both conserved end residues are part of each CDR3. The D gene is left open where the match is weak. The size field is filled for only some rows; it gives once, few, many or a size class.

d_gene: TRBD2; j_gene: TRBJ2-7; abundance: -; v_gene: TRBV6-2/TRBV6-3; len: 14; CDR3aa: CASSGLAAVGEQYF; CDR3nt: TGTGCCAGCAGCGGACTAGCGGCCGTCGGGGAGCAGTACTTC
d_gene: TRBD2; j_gene: TRBJ2-1; abundance: many; v_gene: TRBV7-9; len: 18; CDR3aa: CASSSELGLAGSYNEQFF; CDR3nt: TGTGCCAGCAGCTCCGAGTTGGGTTTAGCGGGCTCCTACAATGAGCAGTTCTTC
d_gene: -; j_gene: TRBJ1-4; abundance: -; v_gene: TRBV5-5; len: 15; CDR3aa: CASSLEYGSNEKLFF; CDR3nt: TGTGCCAGCAGCTTGGAATATGGATCTAATGAAAAACTGTTTTTT
d_gene: -; j_gene: TRBJ1-1; abundance: few; v_gene: TRBV19; len: 13; CDR3aa: CASQKDRNTEAFF; CDR3nt: TGTGCCAGCCAAAAAGACAGGAACACTGAAGCTTTCTTT
d_gene: -; j_gene: TRBJ2-1; abundance: many; v_gene: TRBV12-3/TRBV12-4; len: 16; CDR3aa: CASSPLGRTNYNEQFF; CDR3nt: TGTGCCAGCAGTCCACTCGGCCGGACTAACTACAATGAGCAGTTCTTC
d_gene: -; j_gene: TRBJ2-3; abundance: few; v_gene: TRBV5-6; len: 17; CDR3aa: CASSPLGRDWFTDTQYF; CDR3nt: TGTGCCAGCAGCCCTCTTGGGCGGGATTGGTTTACAGATACGCAGTATTTT
d_gene: -; j_gene: TRBJ1-2; abundance: few; v_gene: TRBV2; len: 14; CDR3aa: CASSAWTERRGYTF; CDR3nt: TGTGCCAGCAGTGCATGGACAGAGCGGCGGGGCTACACCTTC
d_gene: -; j_gene: TRBJ1-1; abundance: -; v_gene: TRBV4-3; len: 15; CDR3aa: CASSQDPFMNTEAFF; CDR3nt: TGCGCCAGCAGCCAAGATCCTTTTATGAACACTGAAGCTTTCTTT
d_gene: TRBD1; j_gene: TRBJ2-5; abundance: few; v_gene: TRBV7-2; len: 16; CDR3aa: CASSYTGGMGSETQYF; CDR3nt: TGTGCCAGCAGCTACACAGGGGGCATGGGGTCAGAGACCCAGTACTTC
d_gene: -; j_gene: TRBJ2-3; abundance: -; v_gene: TRBV20-1; len: 15; CDR3aa: CSATDSSASTDMQYF; CDR3nt: TGCAGTGCAACGGACTCCTCGGCTAGCACAGATATGCAGTATTTT
d_gene: TRBD1; j_gene: TRBJ2-1; abundance: few; v_gene: TRBV4-2; len: 13; CDR3aa: CASSQTGYNEQFF; CDR3nt: TGTGCCAGCAGCCAGACAGGGTACAATGAGCAGTTCTTC
d_gene: -; j_gene: TRBJ1-5; abundance: few; v_gene: TRBV27; len: 16; CDR3aa: CASSLWGRTRNQPQHF; CDR3nt: TGTGCCAGCAGTTTATGGGGCAGGACACGAAATCAGCCCCAGCATTTT
d_gene: -; j_gene: TRBJ1-5; abundance: few; v_gene: TRBV6-2/TRBV6-3; len: 13; CDR3aa: CASGLGLNQPQHF; CDR3nt: TGTGCCAGCGGCTTGGGCCTCAATCAGCCCCAGCATTTT
d_gene: TRBD1; j_gene: TRBJ2-1; abundance: many; v_gene: TRBV7-2; len: 14; CDR3aa: CASSSGQGTNEQFF; CDR3nt: TGTGCCAGCAGTTCGGGACAGGGAACAAATGAGCAGTTCTTC
d_gene: TRBD2; j_gene: TRBJ2-1; abundance: few; v_gene: TRBV11-2; len: 19; CDR3aa: CASSPVSGTSGTTYNEQFF; CDR3nt: TGTGCCAGCAGCCCAGTCTCCGGGACTAGCGGGACAACCTACAATGAGCAGTTCTTC
d_gene: -; j_gene: TRBJ1-1; abundance: -; v_gene: TRBV18; len: 14; CDR3aa: CASSPEKPDTEAFF; CDR3nt: TGTGCCAGCTCACCTGAAAAACCTGACACTGAAGCTTTCTTT
d_gene: TRBD2; j_gene: TRBJ2-1; abundance: few; v_gene: TRBV7-4; len: 21; CDR3aa: CASSFLITGQSGAGGREAQFF; CDR3nt: TGTGCCAGCAGCTTCCTTATCACAGGTCAAAGCGGAGCGGGAGGAAGGGAGGCTCAGTTCTTC
d_gene: -; j_gene: TRBJ1-5; abundance: -; v_gene: TRBV9; len: 14; CDR3aa: CASSVEGGNQPQHF; CDR3nt: TGTGCCAGCAGCGTAGAAGGGGGGAATCAGCCCCAGCATTTT
d_gene: -; j_gene: TRBJ1-5; abundance: -; v_gene: TRBV12-3/TRBV12-4; len: 16; CDR3aa: CASSLGSQNPNQPQHF; CDR3nt: TGTGCCAGCAGTTTAGGTTCCCAGAACCCCAACCAGCCCCAGCATTTT
d_gene: -; j_gene: TRBJ2-4; abundance: few; v_gene: TRBV4-3; len: 17; CDR3aa: CASSQGGYDSVGNIQYF; CDR3nt: TGCGCCAGCAGCCAAGGAGGTTACGACAGTGTAGGAAACATTCAGTACTTC
d_gene: TRBD2; j_gene: TRBJ2-5; abundance: few; v_gene: TRBV29-1; len: 20; CDR3aa: CSVEVIPGTSGRAPRETQYF; CDR3nt: TGCAGCGTTGAAGTCATTCCCGGGACTAGCGGGAGGGCACCCAGGGAGACCCAGTACTTC
d_gene: TRBD2; j_gene: TRBJ2-7; abundance: many; v_gene: TRBV6-5; len: 16; CDR3aa: CASSYAAGGSIYEQYF; CDR3nt: TGTGCCAGCAGTTACGCAGCGGGAGGATCAATCTACGAGCAGTACTTC
d_gene: -; j_gene: TRBJ2-3; abundance: -; v_gene: TRBV28; len: 13; CDR3aa: CASSVYPTDTQYF; CDR3nt: TGTGCCAGCAGTGTTTACCCCACAGATACGCAGTATTTT
d_gene: -; j_gene: TRBJ2-6; abundance: many; v_gene: TRBV6-2/TRBV6-3; len: 13; CDR3aa: CASSYSGANVLTF; CDR3nt: TGTGCCAGCAGCTACTCTGGGGCCAACGTCCTGACTTTC
d_gene: -; j_gene: TRBJ2-1; abundance: few; v_gene: TRBV12-3/TRBV12-4; len: 11; CDR3aa: CASSDFNEQFF; CDR3nt: TGTGCCAGCAGCGACTTTAATGAGCAGTTCTTC
d_gene: TRBD2; j_gene: TRBJ2-1; abundance: many; v_gene: TRBV12-3/TRBV12-4; len: 16; CDR3aa: CASSPEAGVPYNEQFF; CDR3nt: TGTGCCAGCAGTCCCGAGGCGGGAGTCCCCTACAATGAGCAGTTCTTC
d_gene: -; j_gene: TRBJ1-1; abundance: few; v_gene: TRBV28; len: 15; CDR3aa: CASSPPGSGNTEAFF; CDR3nt: TGTGCCAGCAGTCCTCCCGGTAGTGGGAACACTGAAGCTTTCTTT
d_gene: TRBD2; j_gene: TRBJ2-1; abundance: many; v_gene: TRBV7-9; len: 17; CDR3aa: CASKAGGGRPSYNEQFF; CDR3nt: TGTGCCAGCAAAGCGGGAGGAGGGAGGCCCTCCTACAATGAGCAGTTCTTC
d_gene: TRBD1; j_gene: TRBJ2-7; abundance: many; v_gene: TRBV12-3/TRBV12-4; len: 17; CDR3aa: CASSSSPPGQGAYEQYF; CDR3nt: TGTGCCAGCAGTTCCTCGCCTCCGGGACAGGGGGCTTACGAGCAGTACTTC
d_gene: -; j_gene: TRBJ1-2; abundance: few; v_gene: TRBV4-3; len: 16; CDR3aa: CASSQGGGPVDYGYTF; CDR3nt: TGCGCCAGCAGCCAAGGGGGCGGGCCAGTCGACTATGGCTACACCTTC
d_gene: TRBD1; j_gene: TRBJ1-1; abundance: -; v_gene: TRBV19; len: 13; CDR3aa: CASSVTGAAEAFF; CDR3nt: TGTGCCAGTAGTGTCACAGGGGCCGCTGAAGCTTTCTTT
d_gene: -; j_gene: TRBJ2-7; abundance: many; v_gene: TRBV12-3/TRBV12-4; len: 16; CDR3aa: CASSFGGVGLAYEQYF; CDR3nt: TGTGCCAGCAGTTTTGGAGGGGTAGGCCTTGCCTACGAGCAGTACTTC
d_gene: -; j_gene: TRBJ2-7; abundance: many; v_gene: TRBV7-2; len: 13; CDR3aa: CASRRPGVYEQYF; CDR3nt: TGTGCCAGCAGGAGACCAGGGGTCTACGAGCAGTACTTC